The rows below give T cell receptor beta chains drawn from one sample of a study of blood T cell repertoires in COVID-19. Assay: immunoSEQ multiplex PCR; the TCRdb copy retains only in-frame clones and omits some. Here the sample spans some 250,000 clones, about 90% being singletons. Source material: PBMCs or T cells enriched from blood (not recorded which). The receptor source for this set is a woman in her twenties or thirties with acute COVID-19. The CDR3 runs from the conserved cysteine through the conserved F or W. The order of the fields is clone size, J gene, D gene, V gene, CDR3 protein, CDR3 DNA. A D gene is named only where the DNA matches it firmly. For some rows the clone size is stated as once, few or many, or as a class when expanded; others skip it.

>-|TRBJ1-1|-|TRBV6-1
CASSEVGRNTEAFF
TGTGCCAGCAGTGAAGTGGGGAGAAACACTGAAGCTTTCTTT
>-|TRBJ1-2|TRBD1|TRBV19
CASATDRENGYTF
TGTGCCAGCGCAACCGACAGGGAAAATGGCTACACCTTC
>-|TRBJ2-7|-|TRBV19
CASSMLVRGPYEQYF
TGTGCCAGTAGTATGCTGGTCAGGGGCCCCTACGAGCAGTACTTC
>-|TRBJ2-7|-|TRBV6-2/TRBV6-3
CASSYNSRTNSYEQYF
TGTGCCAGCAGTTACAATAGTAGGACTAACTCCTACGAGCAGTACTTC
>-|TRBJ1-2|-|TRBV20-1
CSASQNYGYTF
TGCAGTGCTAGCCAGAACTATGGCTACACCTTC
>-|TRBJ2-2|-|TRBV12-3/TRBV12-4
CASMRLGELFF
TGTGCCAGCATGAGGCTCGGGGAGCTGTTTTTT
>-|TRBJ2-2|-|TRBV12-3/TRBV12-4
CASSLREGGELFF
TGTGCCAGCAGTTTACGGGAAGGCGGGGAGCTGTTTTTT
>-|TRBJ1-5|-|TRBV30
CAWSVDSGGSQPQHF
TGTGCCTGGAGTGTAGATTCGGGGGGGAGTCAGCCCCAGCATTTT
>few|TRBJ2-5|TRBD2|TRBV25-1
CASSEEGRGSGSQETQYF
TGTGCCAGCAGTGAAGAGGGGAGGGGTAGCGGATCTCAAGAGACCCAGTACTTC
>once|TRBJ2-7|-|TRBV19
CASSAERGLSYEQYF
TGTGCCAGTAGTGCCGAACGAGGACTCTCCTACGAGCAGTACTTC
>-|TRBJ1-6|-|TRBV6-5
CASSYFQNSYNSPLHF
TGTGCCAGCAGTTACTTTCAAAACTCCTATAATTCACCCCTCCACTTT
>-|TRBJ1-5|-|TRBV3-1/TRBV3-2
CASSQDVRVGQPQHF
TGTGCCAGCAGCCAAGATGTCAGGGTGGGTCAGCCCCAGCATTTT
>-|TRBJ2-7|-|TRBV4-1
CASSQGQNYEQYF
TGCGCCAGCAGCCAAGGACAGAACTACGAGCAGTACTTC
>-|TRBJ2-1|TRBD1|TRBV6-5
CAGGTGDYNEQFF
TGTGCCGGGGGGACAGGGGACTACAATGAGCAGTTCTTC
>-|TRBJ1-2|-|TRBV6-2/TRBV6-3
CASSDRDLYGYTF
TGTGCCAGCAGTGACCGGGATCTCTATGGCTACACCTTC
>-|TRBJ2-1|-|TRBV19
CASSQSYNEQFF
TGTGCCAGTAGCCAGTCCTACAATGAGCAGTTCTTC
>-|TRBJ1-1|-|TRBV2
CASREITEAFF
TGTGCCAGCCGGGAAATAACTGAAGCTTTCTTT
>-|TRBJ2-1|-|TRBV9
CASSPSGGQNQDEQFF
TGTGCCAGCAGCCCATCCGGAGGACAGAATCAGGATGAGCAGTTCTTC
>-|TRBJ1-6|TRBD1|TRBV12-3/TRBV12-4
CASSQGGGSPLHF
TGTGCCAGCAGCCAGGGGGGAGGTTCACCCCTCCACTTT
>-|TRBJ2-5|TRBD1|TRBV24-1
CATSDGTGTQETQYF
TGTGCCACCAGTGATGGGACAGGGACCCAAGAGACCCAGTACTTC
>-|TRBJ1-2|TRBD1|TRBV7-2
CASSVDRAYNGYTF
TGTGCCAGCAGCGTGGACAGGGCATATAATGGCTACACCTTC
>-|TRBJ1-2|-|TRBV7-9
CASSPQETLGYTF
TGTGCCAGCAGCCCTCAGGAAACACTGGGCTACACCTTC
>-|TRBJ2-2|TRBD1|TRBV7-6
CASSLALGQGAGGELFF
TGTGCCAGCAGCTTAGCCCTTGGACAGGGGGCGGGCGGGGAGCTGTTTTTT
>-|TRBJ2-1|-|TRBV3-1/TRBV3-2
CASSHSGRGQLNEQFF
TGTGCCAGCAGCCACTCTGGGCGGGGTCAGTTAAATGAGCAGTTCTTC
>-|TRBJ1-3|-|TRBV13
CASSRSGVSGNTIYF
TGTGCCAGCAGCCGGTCGGGGGTTTCTGGAAACACCATATATTTT
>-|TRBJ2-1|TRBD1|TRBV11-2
CASSFGTGGYNEQFF
TGTGCCAGCAGCTTCGGGACAGGGGGGTACAATGAGCAGTTCTTC
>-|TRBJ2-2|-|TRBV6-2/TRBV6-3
CASSYPRGLRTGELFF
TGTGCCAGCAGTTACCCACGGGGGTTACGGACCGGGGAGCTGTTTTTT
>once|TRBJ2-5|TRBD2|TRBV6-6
CASVRAGGQETQYF
TGTGCCAGCGTGAGGGCGGGGGGGCAAGAGACCCAGTACTTC
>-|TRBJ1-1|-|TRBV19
CASSIGFLPNTEAFF
TGTGCCAGTAGTATCGGGTTTTTGCCGAACACTGAAGCTTTCTTT
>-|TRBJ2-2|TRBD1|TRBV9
CASSVVGGTGVDTGELFF
TGTGCCAGCAGCGTAGTCGGGGGGACAGGGGTTGACACCGGGGAGCTGTTTTTT
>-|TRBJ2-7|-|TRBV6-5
CASTQPGGRGYEQYF
TGTGCCAGCACCCAGCCCGGGGGGCGGGGTTACGAGCAGTACTTC
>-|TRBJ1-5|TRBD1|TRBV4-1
CASSQGHGQGNQPQHF
TGCGCCAGCAGCCAAGGCCACGGACAGGGGAATCAGCCCCAGCATTTT
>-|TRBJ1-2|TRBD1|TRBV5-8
CANSPGTGGNYGYTF
TGTGCCAACAGCCCCGGGACAGGGGGCAATTATGGCTACACCTTC
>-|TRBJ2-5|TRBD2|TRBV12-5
CASGLELASETQYF
TGTGCTAGTGGTTTGGAACTAGCGTCAGAGACCCAGTACTTC
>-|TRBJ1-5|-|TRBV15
CATSPQGSNQPQHF
TGTGCCACCAGCCCTCAGGGGAGCAATCAGCCCCAGCATTTT
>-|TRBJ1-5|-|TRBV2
CASSSDRRHSNQPQHF
TGTGCCAGCAGTTCCGACAGGCGTCATAGCAATCAGCCCCAGCATTTT
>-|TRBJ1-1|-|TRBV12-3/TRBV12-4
CASSPNTRVHF
TGTGCCAGCAGCCCCAACACCCGGGTTCACTTT
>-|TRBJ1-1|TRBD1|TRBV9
CASSVSRDRGNTEAFF
TGTGCCAGCAGCGTATCCCGGGACAGGGGAAACACTGAAGCTTTCTTT
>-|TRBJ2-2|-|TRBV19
CASSPMGGLGGELFF
TGTGCCAGTAGCCCGATGGGGGGGCTTGGCGGGGAGCTGTTTTTT
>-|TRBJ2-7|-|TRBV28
CASDSYRQAPYYEQYF
TGTGCCAGCGACTCATACAGGCAAGCGCCCTACTACGAGCAGTACTTC
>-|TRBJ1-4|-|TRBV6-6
CASQLQVLSEKLFF
TGTGCCAGCCAGCTTCAGGTTTTGAGTGAAAAACTGTTTTTT
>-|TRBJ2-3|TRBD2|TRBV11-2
CASSLVQRGASTDTQYF
TGTGCCAGCAGCTTAGTGCAGCGGGGGGCTAGCACAGATACGCAGTATTTT
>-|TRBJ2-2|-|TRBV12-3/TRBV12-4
CASSLHTGELFF
TGTGCCAGCAGCCTACACACCGGGGAGCTGTTTTTT
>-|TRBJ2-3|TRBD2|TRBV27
CASSLRRVAGGPISTDTQYF
TGTGCCAGCAGTTTACGGCGTGTGGCGGGGGGACCCATTAGCACAGATACGCAGTATTTT
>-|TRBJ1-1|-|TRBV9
CASSPGRNTEAFF
TGTGCCAGCAGCCCCGGGAGGAACACTGAAGCTTTCTTT
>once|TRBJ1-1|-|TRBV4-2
CASSQEQGEEAFF
TGTGCCAGCAGCCAAGAACAGGGAGAGGAAGCTTTCTTT
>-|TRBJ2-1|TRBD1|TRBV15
CATSSPGQGAYNEQFF
TGTGCCACCAGCAGTCCGGGACAGGGGGCCTACAATGAGCAGTTCTTC
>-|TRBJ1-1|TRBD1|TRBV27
CASSLSQGAQTEAFF
TGTGCCAGCAGTTTATCTCAGGGGGCGCAAACTGAAGCTTTCTTT